These T cell receptor beta chains were read from a single sample in a study of T cell repertoires in cytomegalovirus infection. TCRdb fed the reads into MiXCR, producing one record per CDR3 protein. The top ten clones hold 4% to 5.5% of a sample with approximately 76,000 distinct CDR3 sequences, 3.7% of them seen once. Material: PBMCs. These TCRs come from a human donor in good health (CMV status not recorded). Some clones in this sample may be carry-over from other donors' samples. CDR3s include the opening cysteine and the closing phenylalanine or tryptophan. D genes are given only for firm matches. Sizes are listed as once, few or many counts, or a class when the clone is expanded.

CDR3: CASSLSGGTLPETQYF
DNA: TGCGCCAGCAGCTTGTCGGGCGGGACCCTCCCAGAGACCCAGTACTTC
size: many
J: TRBJ2-5
D: -
V: TRBV13

CDR3: CASSIGHNNEQFF
DNA: TGTGCCAGCAGCATCGGACACAACAATGAGCAGTTCTTC
size: many
J: TRBJ2-1
D: -
V: TRBV7-3

CDR3: CASRDRSTDTQYF
DNA: TGTGCCAGCAGGGACCGAAGCACAGATACGCAGTATTTT
size: many
J: TRBJ2-3
D: -
V: TRBV19

CDR3: CASSEAYSNQPQHF
DNA: TGCGCCAGCAGTGAGGCGTATAGCAATCAGCCCCAGCATTTT
size: many
J: TRBJ1-5
D: -
V: TRBV10-2

CDR3: CASSQGVRDFGDTQYF
DNA: TGCGCCAGCAGCCAAGGGGTGAGGGATTTCGGCGATACGCAGTATTTT
size: many
J: TRBJ2-3
D: -
V: TRBV4-3

CDR3: CASSIGDSPEAFF
DNA: TGTGCCAGTAGTATAGGGGACAGCCCTGAAGCTTTCTTT
size: many
J: TRBJ1-1
D: TRBD1
V: TRBV19

CDR3: CASTYRFPDTQYF
DNA: TGTGCCAGCACCTATAGGTTCCCAGATACGCAGTATTTT
size: many
J: TRBJ2-3
D: -
V: TRBV6-2/TRBV6-3

CDR3: CASVPTGRSGYTF
DNA: TGTGCCAGCGTACCGACAGGGCGGAGTGGCTACACCTTC
size: many
J: TRBJ1-2
D: TRBD1
V: TRBV25-1

CDR3: CASSPPGQGRTEAFF
DNA: TGTGCCAGCAGTCCACCGGGACAGGGTAGGACTGAAGCTTTCTTT
size: many
J: TRBJ1-1
D: TRBD1
V: TRBV12-3/TRBV12-4

CDR3: CASSLGPGTGDSNQPQHF
DNA: TGTGCCAGCAGCTTAGGGCCCGGGACAGGGGATAGCAATCAGCCCCAGCATTTT
size: many
J: TRBJ1-5
D: TRBD1
V: TRBV7-8

CDR3: CASSSNTEAFF
DNA: TGTGCCAGCAGTAGTAACACTGAAGCTTTCTTT
size: many
J: TRBJ1-1
D: -
V: TRBV7-9